Presented here are 2 T cell receptor beta chains from one specimen sequenced in a study of blood T cell repertoires in COVID-19. Method: immunoSEQ multiplex PCR; TCRdb's copy keeps in-frame clones and lacks some. The sample lists 380,000 or so clones, 70% to 90% occurring once. Sequencing was carried out using PBMCs or T cells enriched from blood (not recorded which). Receptors were obtained from a woman aged 40 to 50 with acute COVID-19.

The rearrangement uses TRBV27 and TRBJ2-3; 7 positions match TRBD2. The CDR3 is 16 amino acids. Germline CDR1 is MNHEY and CDR2 is SMNVEV (reference sequence). Trimming cost V 6 bases and J 2 bases; bases outside gene matches: 11. CDR3 sequence: CASSRERGGITDTQYF. CDR3 coding DNA: TGTGCCAGCAGCCGCGAGCGGGGTGGTATCACAGATACGCAGTATTTT.

J is TRBJ2-4 and V is TRBV12-3 or TRBV12-4; possibly TRBD1 for D (5 bases). V was cut by 3 bases and J by 6 bases, with 9 bases left in between. The CDR3 totals 13 residues. CDR3 bases: TGTGCCAGCAGTTTTAGTCAGGGAAACATTCAGTACTTC. This translates into CASSFSQGNIQYF.